These 23 T cell receptor beta chains came from one sample sequenced in a study of blood T cell repertoires in COVID-19. Clones were sequenced by immunoSEQ multiplex PCR, and TCRdb holds only the in-frame ones, with some missing. The repertoire consists of hundreds of thousands of clones, with 85% to 90% occurring once and the leading ten covering roughly 1%. The sample consisted of PBMCs or T cells enriched from blood (not recorded which). The source of these receptors is a man aged 18 to 30 who had recovered from COVID-19.

The chain carries TRBV14 and TRBJ1-1; maybe TRBD1 (6 bases). The length of the CDR3 is 14 residues. The V and J ends lost 1 base and 4 bases respectively, with 10 bases between them. Germline CDR1 and CDR2: SGHDN and FVKESK. CDR3 residues: CASSQGQGITEAFF. The CDR3 bases are TGTGCCAGCAGCCAAGGGCAGGGGATCACTGAAGCTTTCTTT.

This chain uses TRBV5-4 with TRBJ2-5; TRBD2 matches 8 bases. V shed 0 bases, J shed 3 bases, and the junction held 4 bases outside the gene matches. This CDR3 contains 15 residues. Looked up from germline, CDR1 is SGHNT and CDR2 is YYREEE (reference sequence). CDR3 protein: CASSLGTGGEETQYF. In nucleotides, the CDR3 is TGTGCCAGCAGCTTGGGGACGGGGGGGGAAGAGACCCAGTACTTC.

The J gene is TRBJ2-2, the V gene TRBV11-3; 8 bases match TRBD1. The V and J ends lost 5 bases and 5 bases, in that order; junction bases with no gene match: 4. The CDR3 extends over 14 amino acids. Looked up from germline, CDR1 is SGHNT and CDR2 is YENEEA. The CDR3 here is CASSQQGETGELFF. The DNA for the CDR3 is TGTGCCAGCAGCCAACAGGGGGAAACCGGGGAGCTGTTTTTT.

DNA of the CDR3: TGTGCCAGCAGTTCGGGGGTCTTGGGCGGCTACACCTTC. Protein product: CASSSGVLGGYTF. The chain recombines TRBV12-3 or TRBV12-4 with TRBJ1-2; D is perhaps TRBD1 (5 bases). The CDR3 is made up of 13 amino acids. V was cut by 4 bases and J by 8 bases, with 14 bases left in between.

This clone was observed once. The chain employs TRBV3-1 (or the pseudogene TRBV3-2) and TRBJ2-7, with 10 nucleotides matching TRBD1. CDR3 length: 13 amino acids. Germline trimming cut 3 bases from V and 5 bases from J; bases unmatched to any gene: 1. The germline V gene has CDR1 LGHDT and CDR2 YNNKEL (reference sequence). The CDR3: CASSQTGGNEQYF. For the CDR3, the DNA is TGTGCCAGCAGCCAGACAGGGGGCAACGAGCAGTACTTC.

This chain joins TRBV11-2 and TRBJ2-7, with D tentatively TRBD1 (5 bases). Germline CDR1 is SGHAT and CDR2 is FQNNGV. V was trimmed by 0 bases and J by 4 bases, leaving 13 bases between them. The CDR3 totals 15 residues. The CDR3 DNA follows: TGTGCCAGCAGCTTAGAGTCAGGGAATCGGTACGAGCAGTACTTC. Residues: CASSLESGNRYEQYF. Variable domain in full (rest from reference TRBV11-2 and TRBJ2-7): EAGVAQSPRYKIIEKRQSVAFWCNPISGHATLYWYQQILGQGPKLLIQFQNNGVVDDSQLPKDRFSAERLKGVDSTLKIQPAKLEDSAVYLCASSLESGNRYEQYFGPGTRLTVT.

The genes are TRBV6-2 or TRBV6-3 and TRBJ2-3; TRBD1 agrees at 7 bases. The V gene's germline CDR1 is MNHEY and CDR2 SVGEGT. The CDR3 is made up of 14 amino acids. With 6 bases clipped from V and 4 bases from J, the junction kept 7 bases outside the gene matches. CDR3 nucleotide sequence: TGTGCCAGCAGCCGTGGGACAGCCCCAGATACGCAGTATTTT. Amino acids: CASSRGTAPDTQYF.

The genes are TRBV5-1 and TRBJ1-2; D is unclear. This CDR3 comprises 12 residues. Trimming left V 6 bases short and J 6 bases short, with 12 bases between. Germline V gene sequence: CDR1 SGHRS, CDR2 YFSETQ. CDR3 amino acids: CASTEDGDGYTF. The CDR3 coding sequence is TGCGCCAGCACCGAGGACGGGGATGGCTACACCTTC.

The chain is built from TRBV7-2 and TRBJ2-3; D is possibly TRBD2 (7 bases). Between the trimmed V and J ends, which lost 5 bases and 2 bases, there was a span of 17 bases. This CDR3 has 16 amino acids. Germline V gene data show CDR1 as SGHTA and CDR2 as FQGNSA. The CDR3 sequence: CASSVWGGPNTDTQYF. The CDR3 DNA sequence: TGTGCCAGCAGCGTCTGGGGGGGCCCGAACACAGATACGCAGTATTTT.

This chain joins TRBV5-1 and TRBJ1-3; 10 bases match TRBD1. This CDR3 contains 15 residues. The germline gives CDR1 SGHRS, CDR2 YFSETQ. The V segment lost 4 bases and the J segment 3 bases; nucleotides outside the gene matches: 4. CDR3 region: CASSAGTGVGNTIYF. The DNA for the CDR3 is TGCGCCAGCAGCGCCGGGACAGGGGTTGGAAACACCATATATTTT.

The chain recombines TRBV3-1 (or the pseudogene TRBV3-2) with TRBJ1-2; D unclear. This CDR3 region has 14 residues. V dropped 3 bases and J dropped 8 bases, with 16 bases sitting between them. Germline V CDR1 and CDR2: LGHDT, YNNKEL (reference sequence). Written as DNA, the CDR3 is TGTGCCAGCAGCCATCCCGGAGGGATCGGCGGCTACACCTTC. Translating it yields CASSHPGGIGGYTF.

The chain recombines TRBV28 with TRBJ2-5; 10 bases fit TRBD2. Germline CDR1 MDHEN, CDR2 SYDVKM. V lost 6 bases and J lost 4; bases outside the gene matches: 8. The CDR3 is 15 amino acids. The CDR3 loop reads CASSGAAGGRETQYF. The DNA of the CDR3 is TGTGCCAGCAGCGGGGCAGCGGGAGGGCGAGAGACCCAGTACTTC.

The chain has TRBV28 and TRBJ2-3, with D possibly matching TRBD2 (5 bases). Trimming took 2 bases from V and 5 from J, leaving 8 bases between them. The germline gives CDR1 MDHEN, CDR2 SYDVKM. The CDR3 is 13 residues long. CDR3 loop: CASSLTGIDTQYF. CDR3 bases: TGTGCCAGCAGTTTAACGGGGATAGATACGCAGTATTTT.

The CDR3 DNA is TGTGCCAGCAGCTTGGACAGGGCTAGGAGTGGCTACACCTTC. It encodes CASSLDRARSGYTF. J is TRBJ1-2 and V is TRBV5-4; D perhaps matches TRBD1 (6 bases). V was shortened by 0 bases and J by 7 bases, with 13 bases between the two germline ends. CDR3 length: 14 amino acids. CDR1 and CDR2 (germline): SGHNT, YYREEE (reference sequence).

The chain joins TRBV5-1 to TRBJ2-3, with 9 positions matching TRBD1. After removal of 7 bases from V and 0 bases from J, the junction contained 6 bases not matched to a gene. Germline loops: CDR1 SGHRS, CDR2 YFSETQ. The CDR3 covers 15 residues. The CDR3 region has the DNA TGCGCCAGCCGGACAGGGGCTTATAGCACAGATACGCAGTATTTT. This translates into CASRTGAYSTDTQYF.

The chain carries TRBV5-1 and TRBJ2-7; 13 nucleotides agree with TRBD2. This CDR3 contains 17 residues. The V gene end was trimmed by 1 base and the J gene end by 6 bases; junction bases not matched to a gene: 10. CDR1 SGHRS and CDR2 YFSETQ come from the germline V gene. The DNA of the CDR3 is TGCGCCAGCAGCTTGCGTGGGACTAGCGGGATACTACGCGAGCAGTACTTC. Encoded protein: CASSLRGTSGILREQYF.

The chain has TRBV19 and TRBJ1-2; 9 bases agree with TRBD1. Germline loops: CDR1 LNHDA, CDR2 SQIVND (reference sequence). This CDR3 has 15 residues. With V trimmed by 6 bases and J by 2 bases, 7 bases remained unmatched. The CDR3 loop is CASRSLDRGNYGYTF. CDR3 coding DNA: TGTGCCAGTAGATCTCTGGACAGGGGCAACTATGGCTACACCTTC. The whole variable domain, filled in from reference TRBV19 and TRBJ1-2, reads DGGITQSPKYLFRKEGQNVTLSCEQNLNHDAMYWYRQDPGQGLRLIYYSQIVNDFQKGDIAEGYSVSREKKESFPLTVTSAQKNPTAFYLCASRSLDRGNYGYTFGSGTRLTVV.

The chain joins TRBV19 to TRBJ1-1, with TRBD1 matching 8 bases. The CDR3 contains 15 residues. The germline V gene has CDR1 LNHDA and CDR2 SQIVND (reference sequence). V trimming: 7 bases; J trimming: 4 bases; junction bases outside the gene matches: 11. In nucleotides, the CDR3 is TGTGCCAGTAACAATCAGGGGGCTTGGAGCACTGAAGCTTTCTTT. Residues: CASNNQGAWSTEAFF. The full variable domain, with the rest looked up from reference TRBV19 and TRBJ1-1, is DGGITQSPKYLFRKEGQNVTLSCEQNLNHDAMYWYRQDPGQGLRLIYYSQIVNDFQKGDIAEGYSVSREKKESFPLTVTSAQKNPTAFYLCASNNQGAWSTEAFFGQGTRLTVV.

The chain recombines TRBV9 with TRBJ1-6; 8 positions match TRBD1. V gave up 2 bases and J gave up 7 bases; unmatched junction bases: 5. Per the germline V gene, CDR1 is SGDLS and CDR2 is YYNGEE. The length of the CDR3 is 15 residues. In DNA form, the CDR3 reads TGTGCCAGCAGCGTTCTGGACAGGGCAAATTCACCCCTCCACTTT. It yields the protein CASSVLDRANSPLHF. Looking up the rest from reference TRBV9 and TRBJ1-6 gives the full variable domain: DSGVTQTPKHLITATGQRVTLRCSPRSGDLSVYWYQQSLDQGLQFLIQYYNGEERAKGNILERFSAQQFPDLHSELNLSSLELGDSALYFCASSVLDRANSPLHFGNGTRLTVT.

This chain joins TRBV28 and TRBJ1-4; a possible D gene is TRBD1 (5 bases). V was trimmed by 6 bases and J by 6 bases, leaving 17 bases between them. This CDR3 has 15 residues. The V gene's germline CDR1 is MDHEN and CDR2 SYDVKM. The CDR3 loop is CASSPISGRDEKLFF. DNA of the CDR3: TGTGCCAGCAGCCCTATATCAGGGAGGGATGAAAAACTGTTTTTT.

This clone was detected a few times. The rearrangement links TRBV29-1 to TRBJ2-7, with 9 bases that match TRBD1. The V and J ends lost 7 bases and 5 bases, in that order; junction bases with no gene match: 15. This CDR3 region has 15 residues. Germline V CDR1 and CDR2: SQVTM, ANQGSEA. CDR3 nucleotide sequence: TGCAGCGGTGGAAAGGGGACAGGGAGGTTAGACGAGCAGTACTTC. This encodes CSGGKGTGRLDEQYF.

This clone was detected a few times. The V and J genes are TRBV7-2 and TRBJ2-7, with TRBD2 matching 11 bases. CDR3 length equals 16 residues. With 6 bases clipped from V and 3 bases from J, the junction kept 10 bases outside the gene matches. Per germline, CDR1 SGHTA and CDR2 FQGNSA. The CDR3 DNA is TGTGCCAGCAGTCTAAGTAGCGGGGGGGTCTTCTACGAGCAGTACTTC. Its protein product is CASSLSSGGVFYEQYF.

V and J are TRBV2 and TRBJ1-4; TRBD1 is a possible D gene (6 bases). This CDR3 spans 15 amino acids. Deletions cut 6 bases from V and 8 bases from J, with 19 bases between. Germline V gene data show CDR1 as SNHLY and CDR2 as FYNNEI. CDR3 sequence reads: CASSRGRSVGEKLFF. The CDR3 nucleotides are TGTGCCAGCAGCAGGGGTCGTTCCGTTGGGGAAAAACTGTTTTTT.